This is a list of T cell receptor beta chains from one sample in a study of cytomegalovirus exposure and HLA in healthy donors. The assay was immunoSEQ multiplex PCR, and TCRdb's table has in-frame clones only and misses some. The sample has about 120,000 clones, around four fifths seen once; the top ten hold about 1.8%. Material for sequencing was PBMCs. All receptors derive from a man aged 35 to 55 in good health and CMV-seronegative. Each CDR3 is given with its conserved first and last residue. Size is stated for part of the rows, as once, few or many counts, or as a class when the clone is expanded.

v_gene,abundance,CDR3aa
TRBV7-9,NA,CASSPLDRAYGYTF
TRBV6-1,few,CASSTYRGNTEAFF
TRBV7-6,NA,CASSLDRGPNYGYTF
TRBV6-5,NA,CASSPWTGITYEQYF
TRBV6-5,NA,CASSYQGRNYGYTF
TRBV10-3,NA,CATRGQGANYGYTF
TRBV6-5,NA,CASREGQGLNEKLFF
TRBV6-5,NA,CASSPGPGNTEAFF
TRBV5-4,few,CATLVGSGDTGELFF
TRBV30,NA,CAWSTGVRETQYF
TRBV7-9,NA,CASSSLNSPLHF
TRBV30,NA,CAWSLAGGVNEQFF
TRBV19,NA,CASSFAGAEQFF
TRBV19,NA,CASSRGSGELFF
TRBV28,few,CASSLGGQGAFDEQYF
TRBV11-2,NA,CASSLAGPNYGYTF
TRBV5-1,NA,CASSLAGDREKLFF
TRBV14,NA,CASSQAGTSGRVEQFF
TRBV7-2,NA,CASSLDSSGVTEAFF
TRBV7-2,NA,CASSRDRGQGTEAFF
TRBV19,NA,CASSIGLAGTYEQYF
TRBV7-2,NA,CASSSTRETQYF
TRBV28,NA,CASSSPSGGQETQYF
TRBV7-9,few,CASSSIYEQYF
TRBV28,NA,CASSSPVGDRGFYEQYF
TRBV27,NA,CASSYGGSSYNEQFF